Below are 25 T cell receptor beta chains sequenced from a single sample in a study of T cells expressing NK-cell markers. Using the 5' RACE reads, TCRdb records one entry per CDR3 protein without DNA. The listing contains 350,000 to 450,000 distinct CDR3 sequences. The sequencing sample was made of blood T cells: a sorted CD56 or NKG2C T cell subset, CD4+ or CD8+ T cells, or bulk PBMC T cells (not recorded which). The receptors derive from a man aged 18-69 years in good health.

V and J are TRBV7-8 and TRBJ1-3. This CDR3 contains 15 residues. Germline lookup yields CDR1 SGHVS and CDR2 FQNEAQ. CDR3 region: CASSLNLMRGNTIYF.

V gene TRBV12-3 or TRBV12-4 combines with J gene TRBJ1-4. The CDR3 is 11 amino acids. CDR3 sequence reads: CASSLNEKLFF.

The chain couples TRBV7-9 to TRBJ2-2; TCRdb's D gene call, TRBD2, goes unchecked for lack of DNA. The CDR3 is 15 amino acids. The germline V gene encodes CDR1 SEHNR and CDR2 FQNEAQ (reference sequence). The CDR3 here is CASSFSHLYTGELFF.

V and J are TRBV6-1 and TRBJ2-3; there is no DNA to check the TCRdb D call of TRBD2. The CDR3 length is 16 residues. The germline gives CDR1 MNHNS, CDR2 SASEGT. The CDR3 sequence: CASRSNPSGAGDTQYF.

This sequence joins TRBV3-1 and TRBJ2-5; TCRdb calls TRBD2, which cannot be checked without DNA. The CDR3 loop spans 15 amino acids. Germline V CDR1 and CDR2: LGHDT, YNNKEL (reference sequence). The CDR3 is CASSLTSGRQETQYF.

This rearrangement joins TRBV12-3 or TRBV12-4 to TRBJ2-7; TCRdb picks TRBD1, but there is no DNA to check that call. This CDR3 is built from 15 residues. The CDR3 loop is CASSLGAPGVYEQYF.

This chain joins TRBV6-4 and TRBJ2-2; TCRdb reports TRBD1, a call that lacks DNA to check it against. Germline assignment: CDR1 MRHNA and CDR2 SNTAGT. The CDR3 covers 14 residues. The CDR3 is CASRKTGDTGELFF.

This chain uses TRBV18 with TRBJ2-3; TCRdb proposes TRBD1, but this gene call is untestable without DNA. Per the germline V gene, CDR1 is KGHSH and CDR2 is LQKENI. The CDR3 extends over 13 amino acids. CDR3 protein: CASSQGNGDTQYF.

The chain is built from TRBV6-1 and TRBJ2-5; TCRdb designates TRBD2, a call that cannot be tested without DNA. Germline CDR1 MNHNS, CDR2 SASEGT. The CDR3 runs 13 residues. The CDR3 region is CASGGGGRGTQYF.

The V call is TRBV20-1, the J call TRBJ1-1; TCRdb's D call of TRBD1 is untestable without DNA. Per germline, CDR1 DFQATT and CDR2 SNEGSKA (reference sequence). This CDR3 has 13 residues. CDR3 sequence reads: CSFQGAQNTEAFF.

This chain connects TRBV24-1 to TRBJ2-5; with no DNA, the TCRdb D assignment of TRBD2 cannot be verified. The CDR3 runs to 15 residues. In germline, CDR1 is KGHDR, CDR2 SFDVKD. This CDR3 is CATSGRGGGQETQYF.

This chain connects TRBV12-3 or TRBV12-4 to TRBJ1-3; the D call from TCRdb, TRBD1, cannot be confirmed without DNA. This CDR3 region has 16 residues. This CDR3 reads CASTSPWVISGNTIYF.

The rearrangement joins TRBV30 to TRBJ2-5; TCRdb's assignment of TRBD1 cannot be checked, as there is no DNA. The length of the CDR3 is 15 residues. Looked up from germline, CDR1 is GTSNPN and CDR2 is SVGIG (reference sequence). The CDR3 protein is CAWSVLRDGRETQYF.

The rearrangement joins TRBV7-3 to TRBJ2-7; TCRdb's D call, TRBD2, is unchecked because there is no DNA. Germline V gene data show CDR1 as SGHTA and CDR2 as FQGTGA. CDR3 length: 14 residues. The CDR3 is CASSLNGLGYEQYF.

The V call is TRBV5-1, the J call TRBJ1-4. Germline lookup yields CDR1 SGHRS and CDR2 YFSETQ. This CDR3 has 13 amino acids. This CDR3 is CASSRREGEKLFF. Full variable domain (missing parts from reference TRBV5-1 and TRBJ1-4): KAGVTQTPRYLIKTRGQQVTLSCSPISGHRSVSWYQQTPGQGLQFLFEYFSETQRNKGNFPGRFSGRQFSNSRSEMNVSTLELGDSALYLCASSRREGEKLFFGSGTQLSVL.

The chain employs TRBV9 and TRBJ2-3; the TCRdb D gene call, TRBD1, has no DNA to confirm it. CDR1 is SGDLS and CDR2 is YYNGEE in the germline V gene. The CDR3 consists of 18 residues. The CDR3 sequence is CASSVGPARARRTDTQYF.

This chain uses TRBV5-1 with TRBJ1-5; checking the TCRdb D call of TRBD1 is not possible without DNA. The germline V gene encodes CDR1 SGHRS and CDR2 YFSETQ. The CDR3 has 15 residues. The CDR3 is CASSLDGGDNQPQHF.

The chain uses TRBV7-9 and TRBJ2-2. The CDR3 contains 14 residues. Looked up from germline, CDR1 is SEHNR and CDR2 is FQNEAQ (reference sequence). This CDR3 reads CARLSDANTGELFF.

The gene calls are TRBV20-1 and TRBJ2-1; absent DNA, TCRdb's TRBD2 call cannot be checked. The CDR3 spans 14 residues. Germline CDR1 reads DFQATT; CDR2 reads SNEGSKA (reference sequence). This chain's CDR3 is CSATSGGLINEQFF.

This chain links TRBV7-9 with TRBJ2-7; TCRdb picks TRBD1, but there is no DNA to check that call. CDR3 length: 17 amino acids. CDR1 is SEHNR, CDR2 FQNEAQ, per germline (reference sequence). The CDR3 here is CASSLGQGGPQGNEQYF.

The chain recombines TRBV21-1 with TRBJ2-4; there is no DNA to check the TCRdb D call of TRBD1. TRBV21-1 is a pseudogene. The CDR3 is 16 amino acids. The CDR3 loop is CASSSPDSISQNIQYF.

V usage is TRBV9 and J usage is TRBJ2-7; without DNA, the TCRdb call of TRBD2 cannot be checked. This CDR3 contains 16 residues. Germline V gene lookup returns CDR1 SGDLS and CDR2 YYNGEE. The CDR3: CASSDGGVGGGYEQYF.

The chain combines TRBV28 with TRBJ2-7; the D gene TCRdb calls, TRBD1, cannot be checked with no DNA. Germline V gene data show CDR1 as MDHEN and CDR2 as SYDVKM. This CDR3 comprises 15 residues. The chain's CDR3 is CASRWAGTLVVEQYF. Filled out from reference TRBV28 and TRBJ2-7, the complete variable domain reads DVKVTQSSRYLVKRTGEKVFLECVQDMDHENMFWYRQDPGLGLRLIYFSYDVKMKEKGDIPEGYSVSREKKERFSLILESASTNQTSMYLCASRWAGTLVVEQYFGPGTRLTVT.

V gene TRBV7-8 combines with J gene TRBJ2-7. The CDR3 is made up of 13 amino acids. Per germline, CDR1 SGHVS and CDR2 FQNEAQ. The CDR3 loop reads CASSLSTYYEQYF. The whole variable domain, remainder taken from reference TRBV7-8 and TRBJ2-7, is GAGVSQSPRYKVAKRGQDVALRCDPISGHVSLFWYQQALGQGPEFLTYFQNEAQLDKSGLPSDRFFAERPEGSVSTLKIQRTQQEDSAVYLCASSLSTYYEQYFGPGTRLTVT.

The rearrangement joins TRBV7-6 to TRBJ2-1. Looked up from germline, CDR1 is SGHVS and CDR2 is FNYEAQ. The CDR3 runs to 18 residues. CDR3 protein: CASSLEALPESSYNEQFF.